This T cell receptor (beta chain) came from a study of identical twins. Findings and caveats of the study: Analyses based on zero insertions could be partly confounded by invariant MAIT and iNKT cells. Reduced insertions were recorded for abundant cord blood beta clonotypes, with no such pattern in memory repertoires.

As for this clonotype: Its specificity is unknown.

It was template switching that added a universal primer site, and there were unique molecular identifiers on the cDNA. From the 5' RACE reads, TCRdb called clonotypes with MiXCR, one entry per CDR3 protein. The repertoire has 250,000 to 350,000 distinct CDR3 sequences, roughly 10% of them found once; the top ten carry about 7.1%. Germline CDR1 reads LGHNA; CDR2 reads YSLEER. The CDR3 sequence is 13 residues long. Trimming pared 1 base from V and 3 bases from J, leaving 7 bases between. The data were also submitted as part of a second study, on yellow fever vaccine responses in identical twins.

The source material was CD8+ T cells sorted from blood. The chain recombines TRBV4-3 with TRBJ2-7; D is undetermined. This sequence originates from a woman younger than 30 in good health. CDR3 sequence reads: CASSQAVDYEQYF. The CDR3 DNA reads TGCGCCAGCAGCCAAGCAGTGGACTACGAGCAGTACTTC.